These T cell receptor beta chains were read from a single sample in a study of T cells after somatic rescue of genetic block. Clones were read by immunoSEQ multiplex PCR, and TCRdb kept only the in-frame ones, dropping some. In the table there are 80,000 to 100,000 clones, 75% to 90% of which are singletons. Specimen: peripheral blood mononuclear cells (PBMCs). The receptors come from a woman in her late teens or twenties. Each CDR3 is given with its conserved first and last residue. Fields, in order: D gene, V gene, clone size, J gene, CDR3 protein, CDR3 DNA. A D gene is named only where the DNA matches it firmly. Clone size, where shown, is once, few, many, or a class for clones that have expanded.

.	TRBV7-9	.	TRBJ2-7	CASSFRDLGYEQYF	TGTGCCAGCAGCTTCCGGGACTTGGGCTACGAGCAGTACTTC
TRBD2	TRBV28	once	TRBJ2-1	CASSLPSGGAGYNEQFF	TGTGCCAGCAGTTTGCCTAGCGGGGGGGCAGGGTACAATGAGCAGTTCTTC
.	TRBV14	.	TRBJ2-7	CASSQGRPRGASISYEQYF	TGTGCCAGCAGCCAAGGCCGACCTAGGGGGGCTAGCATCTCCTACGAGCAGTACTTC
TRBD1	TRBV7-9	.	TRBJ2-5	CASSLARQGEVTQYF	TGTGCCAGCAGCTTAGCCCGACAGGGGGAGGTGACCCAGTACTTC
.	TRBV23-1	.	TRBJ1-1	CRGMTEAFF	TGCCGGGGGATGACTGAAGCTTTCTTT
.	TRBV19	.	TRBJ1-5	CASSMQGGSNQPQHF	TGTGCCAGTAGTATGCAAGGGGGGAGCAATCAGCCCCAGCATTTT
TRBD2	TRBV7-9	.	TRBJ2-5	CASSFLAGGMTETQYF	TGTGCCAGCAGCTTCCTAGCGGGAGGAATGACAGAGACCCAGTACTTC
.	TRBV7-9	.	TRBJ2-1	CASSANREVQFF	TGTGCCAGCAGCGCGAATAGAGAGGTGCAGTTCTTC
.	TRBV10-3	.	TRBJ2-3	CASLGTDTQYF	TGTGCCTCCTTGGGCACAGATACGCAGTATTTT
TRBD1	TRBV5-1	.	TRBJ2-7	CASSLRTGLAYEQYF	TGCGCCAGCAGCTTGAGGACAGGTCTCGCCTACGAGCAGTACTTC
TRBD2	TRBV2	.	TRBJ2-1	CASRDYRTSGSNNEQFF	TGTGCCAGCAGGGACTACCGGACTAGCGGGAGTAACAATGAGCAGTTCTTC
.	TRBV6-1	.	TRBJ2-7	CASSERPGGYEQYF	TGTGCCAGCAGTGAACGCCCGGGTGGCTACGAGCAGTACTTC
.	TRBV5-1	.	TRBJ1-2	CASSLGGFVGAEGYTF	TGCGCCAGCAGCTTGGGGGGTTTTGTGGGAGCGGAAGGCTACACCTTC
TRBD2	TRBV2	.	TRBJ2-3	CASPILGGSGGTDTQYF	TGTGCCAGCCCCATACTAGGTGGTAGCGGGGGCACAGATACGCAGTATTTT
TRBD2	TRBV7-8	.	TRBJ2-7	CASSETSGSSYEQYF	TGTGCCAGCAGCGAGACTAGCGGAAGCTCCTACGAGCAGTACTTC
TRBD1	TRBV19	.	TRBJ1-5	CASTGTVSNQPQHF	TGTGCCAGTACTGGGACAGTTAGCAATCAGCCCCAGCATTTT
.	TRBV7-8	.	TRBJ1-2	CASSPDRTYGYTF	TGTGCCAGCAGCCCTGACAGGACATATGGCTACACCTTC
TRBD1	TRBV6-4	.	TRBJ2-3	CASSEDRGTTDTQYF	TGTGCCAGCAGTGAGGACAGGGGGACCACAGATACGCAGTATTTT
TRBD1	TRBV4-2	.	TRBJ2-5	CASSQDVGQGVKTQYF	TGTGCCAGCAGCCAAGATGTCGGACAGGGGGTTAAGACCCAGTACTTC
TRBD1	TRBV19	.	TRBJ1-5	CASSRAGGTQPQHF	TGTGCCAGTAGTCGGGCAGGGGGTACTCAGCCCCAGCATTTT